This entry lists 28 T cell receptor beta chains sequenced from one sample in a study of T cell repertoires in cytomegalovirus infection. One entry per CDR3 protein results from TCRdb running MiXCR on the reads. The sample lists about 230,000 distinct CDR3 sequences, roughly 22% occurring once. The sequenced material came from CD8+ T cells from PBMCs. Receptors originate from a human donor in good health (CMV status not recorded). Some clones in this sample may be carry-over from other donors' samples.

The V and J genes are TRBV11-2 and TRBJ2-1; D ambiguous. V lost 5 bases and J 3 bases, leaving 11 bases between the germline ends. Germline V gene data show CDR1 as SGHAT and CDR2 as FQNNGV. This CDR3 spans 14 amino acids. The CDR3 DNA reads as TGTGCCAGCAGCCAAACGACTGTCTACAATGAGCAGTTCTTC. It translates to CASSQTTVYNEQFF.

Ten or more counts support this clonotype. The chain has TRBV7-2 and TRBJ2-1, with TRBD1 matching over 8 bases. V was pared by 1 base and J by 9 bases, with 11 bases of the junction left unmatched. Germline lookup yields CDR1 SGHTA and CDR2 FQGNSA. This CDR3 comprises 16 residues. The chain's CDR3 is CASSLGRTGIFLEQFF. The CDR3 DNA reads TGTGCCAGCAGCTTAGGCAGGACAGGGATTTTCCTTGAGCAGTTCTTC.

This clonotype has just a few counts. The chain carries TRBV9 and TRBJ1-6; TRBD1 aligns across 9 bases. V lost 3 bases to trimming and J lost 0 bases; unmatched junction nucleotides: 7. Germline V gene data show CDR1 as SGDLS and CDR2 as YYNGEE. The CDR3 is 18 amino acids. CDR3 residues: CASSEGQGQSSYNSPLHF. In DNA form, the CDR3 reads TGTGCCAGCAGCGAGGGACAGGGCCAAAGCTCCTATAATTCACCCCTCCACTTT.

The rearrangement uses TRBV18 and TRBJ2-5, with D tentatively TRBD1 (5 bases). Germline CDR1 reads KGHSH; CDR2 reads LQKENI. The CDR3 totals 13 residues. V lost 1 base to trimming and J lost 10 bases, with 13 bases between them. CDR3 loop: CASSPLETRGQYF. The CDR3 DNA reads TGTGCCAGCTCACCACTAGAAACAAGGGGCCAGTACTTC.

V is TRBV28 and J is TRBJ2-1; TRBD1 matches 11 bases. Germline V lookup: CDR1 MDHEN, CDR2 SYDVKM. The CDR3 totals 14 residues. Trimming cost V 4 bases and J 10 bases; bases outside gene matches: 6. CDR3 sequence: CASSWDRGVREQFF. CDR3 bases: TGTGCCAGCAGTTGGGACAGGGGGGTAAGGGAGCAGTTCTTC.

The chain links TRBV9 to TRBJ1-2, with 9 bases aligning to TRBD1. The germline V gene has CDR1 SGDLS and CDR2 YYNGEE. This CDR3 is built from 15 residues. V shed 3 bases and J 3 bases; nucleotides not matched to a gene: 6. CDR3: CASSGGQGTDYGYTF. The CDR3 DNA reads TGTGCCAGCAGCGGGGGACAGGGTACCGACTATGGCTACACCTTC.

The chain employs TRBV10-3 and TRBJ1-1, with a weak D call TRBD1 (6 bases). V was trimmed by 3 bases and J by 3 bases, leaving 11 bases between them. The CDR3 covers 14 residues. The germline V gene has CDR1 ENHRY and CDR2 SYGVKD. In DNA form, the CDR3 reads TGTGCCATCAGTGAAACGGAGGGGGACACTGAAGCTTTCTTT. This sequence encodes CAISETEGDTEAFF.

Written as DNA, the CDR3 is TGTGCCAGCGCGGAGGGAAATCAGCCCCAGCATTTT. It yields the protein CASAEGNQPQHF. The chain is built from TRBV7-2 and TRBJ1-5; no firm D call. CDR1 SGHTA and CDR2 FQGNSA come from the germline V gene. The CDR3 has 12 amino acids. Between the trimmed V and J ends, which lost 8 bases and 4 bases, there was a span of 9 bases. Full variable domain (missing parts from reference TRBV7-2 and TRBJ1-5): GAGVSQSPSNKVTEKGKDVELRCDPISGHTALYWYRQSLGQGLEFLIYFQGNSAPDKSGLPSDRFSAERTGGSVSTLTIQRTQQEDSAVYLCASAEGNQPQHFGDGTRLSIL.

This clonotype was seen only a few times. This rearrangement joins TRBV20-1 to TRBJ2-3; TRBD1 matches at 8 bases. Germline loops: CDR1 DFQATT, CDR2 SNEGSKA (reference sequence). The J segment lost 6 bases and the V segment lost 7 bases, leaving 9 bases of the junction unmatched. There are 13 residues in the CDR3. The CDR3 DNA reads as TGCAGTGTACTGGACAGGGACGCGGATACGCAGTATTTT. This translates into CSVLDRDADTQYF.

CDR3: CASRGDRFDEQYF. CDR3 DNA: TGTGCCAGTAGGGGTGACAGGTTCGACGAGCAGTACTTC. The rearrangement joins TRBV19 to TRBJ2-7; a weak D match, TRBD1 (6 bases). The V gene lost 6 bases and the J gene lost 5 bases, with 14 bases spanning the gap. This CDR3 is 13 amino acids long. Germline values: CDR1 LNHDA, CDR2 SQIVND (reference sequence).

In the case of this clonotype: The CDR3 does not close with the conserved phenylalanine or tryptophan, likely indicating a read error. The chain recombines TRBV19 with TRBJ2-6, with D possibly TRBD1 on 5 matching bases. This CDR3 has 18 amino acids. CDR1 is LNHDA and CDR2 is SQIVND in the germline V gene (reference sequence). Trimming removed 0 bases from V and 0 bases from J, with 12 bases in between. This CDR3 reads CASSIDWGTNSGANVLTL. CDR3 nucleotides: TGTGCCAGTAGTATAGATTGGGGCACAAACTCTGGGGCCAACGTCCTGACTCTC.

This clonotype was seen at least ten times. The rearrangement joins TRBV28 to TRBJ1-2; D uncertain. Trimming took off 6 bases at V and 3 bases at J, with 17 bases between the two ends. Germline lookup yields CDR1 MDHEN and CDR2 SYDVKM. This CDR3 has 15 residues. The CDR3 spells CASSPKWARDYGYTF. The CDR3 region has the DNA TGTGCCAGCAGCCCGAAATGGGCCAGAGACTATGGCTACACCTTC.

The genes are TRBV2 and TRBJ1-4; D might be TRBD1 (5 bases). V was pared by 5 bases and J by 5 bases, with 12 bases between. Per germline, CDR1 SNHLY and CDR2 FYNNEI. The CDR3 sequence is 14 residues long. The CDR3 loop is CASSNGAENEKLFF. CDR3 coding DNA: TGTGCCAGCAGTAACGGGGCTGAAAATGAAAAACTGTTTTTT.

The chain uses TRBV29-1 and TRBJ2-2; 7 bases map to TRBD2. The CDR3 contains 14 residues. With V trimmed by 3 bases and J by 5 bases, 6 bases remained unmatched. The V gene's germline CDR1 is SQVTM and CDR2 ANQGSEA. The chain's CDR3 is CSVDMGGWTGELFF. CDR3 DNA: TGCAGCGTTGACATGGGGGGGTGGACCGGGGAGCTGTTTTTT.

The table lists this clonotype with a few counts. V and J are TRBV5-4 and TRBJ1-1; D gene uncertain. This CDR3 is 15 amino acids long. Trimming left V 1 base short and J 0 bases short, with 10 bases between. Germline assignment: CDR1 SGHNT and CDR2 YYREEE (reference sequence). In DNA, the CDR3 is TGTGCCAGCAGCTTGTATGGGCGGATGAACACTGAAGCTTTCTTT. Protein product: CASSLYGRMNTEAFF.

This clonotype was observed at least ten times. The chain links TRBV6-2 or TRBV6-3 to TRBJ2-1, with no clear D. This CDR3 comprises 13 residues. The germline CDR1 and CDR2 sequences are MNHEY and SVGEGT. Trimming cost V 7 bases and J 4 bases, with 11 bases left between them. The CDR3 DNA follows: TGTGCCAGCATTCGGGCGGATTACAATGAGCAGTTCTTC. This translates into CASIRADYNEQFF.

This clonotype has just a few counts. The chain couples TRBV6-6 to TRBJ1-1; D remains unclear. Looked up from germline, CDR1 is MNHNY and CDR2 is SVGAGI (reference sequence). The CDR3 is 20 amino acids. Trimming took off 2 bases at V and 3 bases at J, with 28 bases between the two ends. The DNA for the CDR3 is TGTGCCAGCAGTTACGCTTATTATCGGCGGTCCGACGGGGTGGACACTGAAGCTTTCTTT. It codes for CASSYAYYRRSDGVDTEAFF.

This chain's CDR3 is CSARGVRGVDEQYF. The CDR3 nucleotides are TGCAGTGCTAGAGGGGTCCGAGGGGTTGACGAGCAGTACTTC. This chain links TRBV20-1 with TRBJ2-7; D tentatively fits TRBD1 or TRBD2 (5 bases each). Germline CDR1 reads DFQATT; CDR2 reads SNEGSKA (reference sequence). The CDR3 has 14 amino acids. Between the trimmed V and J ends, which lost 1 base and 5 bases, there was a span of 15 bases.

The chain joins TRBV29-1 to TRBJ2-3, with D possibly matching TRBD2 (6 bases). Per the germline V gene, CDR1 is SQVTM and CDR2 is ANQGSEA. The CDR3 is 13 amino acids. Trimming shortened V by 6 bases and J by 3 bases, and 13 bases separated the two germline ends. In DNA, the CDR3 is TGCAGCGTCGTCGGGGGTTCTACAGATACGCAGTATTTT. Translation: CSVVGGSTDTQYF.

The genes are TRBV4-1 and TRBJ1-1, with D uncertain. CDR1 MGHRA and CDR2 YSYEKL come from the germline V gene. The CDR3 sequence is 17 residues long. Trimming left V 1 base short and J 0 bases short, with 15 bases between. CDR3: CASSQAGSVAMNTEAFF. In DNA form, the CDR3 reads TGCGCCAGCAGCCAAGCCGGGAGCGTCGCCATGAACACTGAAGCTTTCTTT.

This clonotype appeared many times. CDR3 amino acids: CASSQTEGGAQPQHF. Here the CDR3 DNA reads TGTGCCAGCAGCCAAACAGAAGGGGGTGCTCAGCCCCAGCATTTT. The chain employs TRBV4-2 and TRBJ1-5, with D perhaps matching TRBD1 (6 bases). The V and J ends lost 2 bases and 6 bases respectively, with 14 bases between them. CDR3 length: 15 residues. The germline CDR1 and CDR2 sequences are LGHNA and YNFKEQ.

In the case of this clonotype: This may come from a read error, since a much larger clone is one base off. This rearrangement joins TRBV6-6 to TRBJ2-1; D is undetermined. Germline CDR1 and CDR2: MNHNY and SVGAGI (reference sequence). V was cut by 4 bases and J by 10 bases, with 14 bases left in between. The CDR3 runs 13 residues. The CDR3 reads CASSLVQINEQFF. For the CDR3, the DNA is TGTGCCAGCAGTTTGGTCCAGATCAACGAGCAGTTCTTC.

This clonotype was counted at least ten times. The gene calls are TRBV12-3 or TRBV12-4 and TRBJ2-1; D is possibly TRBD1 (6 bases). V lost 6 bases and J lost 4, with 7 bases in between. This CDR3 spans 12 amino acids. The CDR3 bases are TGTGCCAGCAGAAGGGGGTACAATGAGCAGTTCTTC. Its protein product is CASRRGYNEQFF.

This clonotype was detected a few times. J is TRBJ2-3 and V is TRBV29-1, with D unresolved. The germline V and J ends were trimmed by 4 bases and 3 bases, with 5 bases remaining between them. Germline V gene data show CDR1 as SQVTM and CDR2 as ANQGSEA. The CDR3 has 11 amino acids. CDR3 residues: CSVVMTDTQYF. The CDR3 DNA reads as TGCAGCGTTGTAATGACAGATACGCAGTATTTT.

This clonotype was counted only a few times. This chain links TRBV4-1 with TRBJ2-5; no definite D call. This CDR3 spans 14 amino acids. Trimming removed 1 base from V and 2 bases from J, with 8 bases in between. Germline V lookup: CDR1 MGHRA, CDR2 YSYEKL. The chain's CDR3 is CASSQGWVQETQYF. In DNA, the CDR3 is TGCGCCAGCAGCCAAGGATGGGTACAAGAGACCCAGTACTTC.

This clonotype has only a few counts. The rearrangement joins TRBV9 to TRBJ2-3; D assignment may be TRBD1 or TRBD2 (5 bases each). CDR3 size: 15 residues. V was pared by 7 bases and J by 2 bases, with 17 bases between. Germline-derived CDR1 and CDR2 are SGDLS and YYNGEE. This chain's CDR3 is CASSRGRDLTDTQYF. CDR3 coding DNA: TGTGCCAGCTCCCGGGGACGGGATCTCACAGATACGCAGTATTTT.

To note about this clonotype: This clone may be a read error of a much larger clone one base away. The chain carries TRBV20-1 and TRBJ2-7, with TRBD2 matching 11 bases. In germline, CDR1 is DFQATT, CDR2 SNEGSKA (reference sequence). V shed 8 bases, J shed 6 bases, and the junction held 9 bases outside the gene matches. The CDR3 is 13 amino acids. DNA for the CDR3: TGCAGTACTCTACGGACTAGCGGGCCCGAGCAGTACTTC. Translated: CSTLRTSGPEQYF.

The chain couples TRBV29-1 to TRBJ2-1; D remains ambiguous. V was shortened by 2 bases and J by 0 bases, with 2 bases between the two germline ends. The CDR3 totals 12 residues. Per germline, CDR1 SQVTM and CDR2 ANQGSEA. In nucleotides, the CDR3 is TGCAGCGTTGAAAGCTCCTACAATGAGCAGTTCTTC. It is translated as CSVESSYNEQFF.